The clone carrying this T cell receptor beta chain was detected once. The antigen is unknown. The length of the CDR3 is 12 residues. Trimming stripped 6 bases from V and 3 bases from J, with 9 bases between. No fewer than 5.5 micrograms of total RNA were isolated from every sample. These data come from a study of blood T cells in healthy people across ages. Findings of the study overall: Age brought a roughly linear fall in TCR beta diversity measured per million T cells. More naive CD4+ cells and higher diversity were found in long-lived than in aged donors.

Then a second PCR, running roughly 7 to 11 cycles, was carried out with a sample-barcoded 5' primer and a J-beta primer mix. Tags on each cDNA molecule came from a template-switch adaptor with 12 random nucleotides. TCRdb re-analysed the 5' RACE reads in MiXCR, keeping a single row per CDR3 protein. The sample has more than 500,000 distinct CDR3 sequences, 27% seen once; the top ten hold roughly 18%. The source of this sequence is a woman aged 70-85 years in good health. V usage is TRBV12-3 or TRBV12-4 and J usage is TRBJ2-7; tentative D call: TRBD2 (5 bases). What was sequenced was blood. CDR3 coding DNA: TGTGCCAGCAGCCGGGATGTCTACGAGCAGTACTTC. Protein product: CASSRDVYEQYF.